This T cell receptor beta chain was identified during a study of vaccination and CD4 T cells after COVID-19. Study-level results: Counts of SARS-CoV-2-reactive clonotypes had a median that went from about 20 to 38, a nonsignificant change.

A note on this clonotype: Antigen specificity is unknown.

Germline values: CDR1 DFQATT, CDR2 SNEGSKA (reference sequence). CDR3 size: 14 residues. The V and J ends lost 1 base and 4 bases, in that order; junction bases with no gene match: 7. The Oncomine TCR Beta short-read assay sequenced DNA from cultured CD4+ T cells. TCRdb re-derived calls from the PCR reads in MiXCR, one entry per CDR3 protein. This sample has around 20,000 distinct CDR3 sequences, with roughly 55% found just once. Treatment here: approximately 9-day PBMC culture with coronavirus spike peptide pools or control peptides (ViraFEST assay). About 1.8 million PBMCs per well were cultured with roughly 10 IU/ml IL-2 and about 10 ug/ml peptide pools. Negative selection was the method that isolated CD4+ T cells after around 10 days of culture.

The chain recombines TRBV20-1 with TRBJ2-7, with 7 bases matching TRBD2. The specimen comprised CD4+ T cells from blood, cultured in vitro, sampled after SARS-CoV-2 vaccination. The sequence came from a human donor who had recovered from COVID-19. In DNA, the CDR3 is TGCAGTGCTAGAGCCAGCGGGAACCCTTACGAGCAGTACTTC. Residues: CSARASGNPYEQYF.